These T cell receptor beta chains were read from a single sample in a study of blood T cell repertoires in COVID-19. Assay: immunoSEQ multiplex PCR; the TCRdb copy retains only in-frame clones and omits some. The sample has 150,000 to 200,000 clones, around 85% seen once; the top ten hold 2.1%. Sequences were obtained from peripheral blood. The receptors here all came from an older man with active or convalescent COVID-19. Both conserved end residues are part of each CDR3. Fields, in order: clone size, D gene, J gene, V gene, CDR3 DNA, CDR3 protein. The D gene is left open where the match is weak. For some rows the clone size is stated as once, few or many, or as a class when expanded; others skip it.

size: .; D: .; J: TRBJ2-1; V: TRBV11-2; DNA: TGTGCCAGCAGCCCCTTACAGGTTACCTATTTGGATGAGCAGTTCTTC; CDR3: CASSPLQVTYLDEQFF
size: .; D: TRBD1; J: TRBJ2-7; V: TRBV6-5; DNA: TGTGCCAGCAGCTCGACAGGGGGCGAGCAGTACTTC; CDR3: CASSSTGGEQYF
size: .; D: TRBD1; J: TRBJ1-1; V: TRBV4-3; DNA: TGCGCCAGCAGCCATCTCGGACAGGGGGCTACAGCTTTCTTT; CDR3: CASSHLGQGATAFF
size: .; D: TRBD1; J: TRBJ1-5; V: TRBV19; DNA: TGTGCCAGTAGAATAGGGACAGGGTGGAATCAGCCCCAGCATTTT; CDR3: CASRIGTGWNQPQHF
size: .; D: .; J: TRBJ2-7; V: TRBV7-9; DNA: TGTGCCAGCAGCTCCGCAGGGGGGTTACCCTACGAGCAGTACTTC; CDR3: CASSSAGGLPYEQYF
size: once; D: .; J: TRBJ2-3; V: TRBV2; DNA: TGTGCCAGCACCCAAGAGGCTAGCACGCAGTATTTT; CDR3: CASTQEASTQYF
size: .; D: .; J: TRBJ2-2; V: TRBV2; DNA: TGTGCCAGCACCTCTACCGCAGGGAACACCGGGGAGCTGTTTTTT; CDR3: CASTSTAGNTGELFF
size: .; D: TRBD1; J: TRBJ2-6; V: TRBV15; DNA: TGTGCCACCAGCAGAAGACAGGGACCCTCTGGGGCCAACGTCCTGACTTTC; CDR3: CATSRRQGPSGANVLTF
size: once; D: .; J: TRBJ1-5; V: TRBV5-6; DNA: TGTGCCAGCAGCTTGAGGTGGGGCGAGGGCAATCAGCCCCAGCATTTT; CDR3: CASSLRWGEGNQPQHF
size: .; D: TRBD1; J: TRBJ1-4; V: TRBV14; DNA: TGTGCCAGCAGCTGGACAGGGGGATTCGATGAAAAACTGTTTTTT; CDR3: CASSWTGGFDEKLFF
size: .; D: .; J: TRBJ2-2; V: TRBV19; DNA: TGTGCCAGTAGTACTTCGGCCGCGGCCACCGGGGAGCTGTTTTTT; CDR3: CASSTSAAATGELFF
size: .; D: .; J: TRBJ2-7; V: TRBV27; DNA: TGTGCCAGCAGTAAGGAGGGAGGCGAGCAGTACTTC; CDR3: CASSKEGGEQYF
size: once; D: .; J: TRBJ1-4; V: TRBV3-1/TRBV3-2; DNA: TGTGCCAGCAGCCAAGATAGAGGAATCCTGGCAACTAATGAAAAACTGTTTTTT; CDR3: CASSQDRGILATNEKLFF
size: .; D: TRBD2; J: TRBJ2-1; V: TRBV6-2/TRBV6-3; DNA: TGTGCCAGCAGTTACCCCGGGGGGACTAGGGGAAATGAGCAGTTCTTC; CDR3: CASSYPGGTRGNEQFF
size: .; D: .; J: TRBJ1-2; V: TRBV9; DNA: TGTGCCAGCAGCGCCGCTTGGGGCACTAACTATGGCTACACCTTC; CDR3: CASSAAWGTNYGYTF
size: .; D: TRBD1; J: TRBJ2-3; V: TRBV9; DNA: TGTGCCAGCAGCGTACGAGAAACAGGGGGAGGAACAGATACGCAGTATTTT; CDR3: CASSVRETGGGTDTQYF
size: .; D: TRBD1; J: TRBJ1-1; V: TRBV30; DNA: TGTGCCTGGAGGGGACAGACGAACACTGAAGCTTTCTTT; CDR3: CAWRGQTNTEAFF
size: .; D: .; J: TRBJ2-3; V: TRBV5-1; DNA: TGCGCCAGCAGCTTTAAAGGTCCAGGCGGGGATACGCAGTATTTT; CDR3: CASSFKGPGGDTQYF
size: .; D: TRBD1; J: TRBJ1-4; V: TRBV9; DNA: TGTGCCAGCAGCAGGGACAGGGGGAATGAAAAACTGTTTTTT; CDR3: CASSRDRGNEKLFF
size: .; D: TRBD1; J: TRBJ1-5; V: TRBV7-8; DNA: TGTGCCAGCAGCCCTATAAGGGACAGCGGCAATCAGCCCCAGCATTTT; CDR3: CASSPIRDSGNQPQHF
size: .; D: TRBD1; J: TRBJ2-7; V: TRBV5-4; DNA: TGTGCCAGCAGTAGGGACAGGGGCCCCTACGAGCAGTACTTC; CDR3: CASSRDRGPYEQYF
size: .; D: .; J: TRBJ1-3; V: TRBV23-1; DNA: TGCGCCAGCAGTCAACAGGGATCCTCAGGAAACACCATATATTTT; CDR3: CASSQQGSSGNTIYF
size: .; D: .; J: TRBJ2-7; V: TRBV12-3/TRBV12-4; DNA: TGTGCCAGCACAGACGACTTCGAGCAGTACTTC; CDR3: CASTDDFEQYF
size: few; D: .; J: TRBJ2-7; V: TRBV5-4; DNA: TGTGCCAGCAGCTTGGGTCGGACAGTTCACGAGCAGTACTTC; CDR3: CASSLGRTVHEQYF
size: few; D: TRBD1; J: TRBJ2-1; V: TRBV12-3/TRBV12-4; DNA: TGTGCCATCGGGACAGGAGGTTTCAATGAGCAGTTCTTC; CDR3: CAIGTGGFNEQFF
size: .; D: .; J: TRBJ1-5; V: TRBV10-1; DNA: TGCGCCAGCAGTGAGTCGAGGACTCATAGCAATCAGCCCCAGCATTTT; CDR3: CASSESRTHSNQPQHF
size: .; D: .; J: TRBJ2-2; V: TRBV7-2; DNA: TGTGCCAGCAGCTTATGGGGCCTTCACACCGGGGAGCTGTTTTTT; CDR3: CASSLWGLHTGELFF
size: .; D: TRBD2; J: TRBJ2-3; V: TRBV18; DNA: TGTGCCAGCTCACCAATTTCTAGCGGTCTTGCCACAGATACGCAGTATTTT; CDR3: CASSPISSGLATDTQYF
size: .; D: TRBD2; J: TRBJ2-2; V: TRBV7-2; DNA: TGTGCCAGCAGCTCATCCCTAGCGGGGGGCGCCGGGGAGCTGTTTTTT; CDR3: CASSSSLAGGAGELFF
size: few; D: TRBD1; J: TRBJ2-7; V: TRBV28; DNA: TGTGCCAGCAGTTTAATCGGACAGGGCTCCTACGAGCAGTACTTC; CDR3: CASSLIGQGSYEQYF
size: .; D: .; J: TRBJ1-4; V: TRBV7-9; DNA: TGTGCCAGCAGCTTAGAGAGTTTTCTAGCAACTAATGAAAAACTGTTTTTT; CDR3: CASSLESFLATNEKLFF
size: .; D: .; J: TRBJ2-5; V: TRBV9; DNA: TGTGCCAGCAGCGTAGGATCAGGGTTGGAGACCCAGTACTTC; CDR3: CASSVGSGLETQYF
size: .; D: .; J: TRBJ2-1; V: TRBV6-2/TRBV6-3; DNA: TGTGCCAGCAGCCAACAGGTATACAATGAGCAGTTCTTC; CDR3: CASSQQVYNEQFF
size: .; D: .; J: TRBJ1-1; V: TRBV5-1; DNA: TGCGCCAGCAGCGGGAGCAGGCTGAACACTGAAGCTTTCTTT; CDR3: CASSGSRLNTEAFF
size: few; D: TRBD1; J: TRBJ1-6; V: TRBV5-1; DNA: TGCGCCAGCAGCTGGGGACAGGATAATTCACCCCTCCACTTT; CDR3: CASSWGQDNSPLHF
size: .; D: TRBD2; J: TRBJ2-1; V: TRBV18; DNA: TGTGCCAGCTCACCAAAACTAGCGGGAAGTGAGCAGTTCTTC; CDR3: CASSPKLAGSEQFF
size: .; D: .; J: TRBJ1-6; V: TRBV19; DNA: TGTGCCAGTAGGTCAACTTATAATTCACCCCTCCACTTT; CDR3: CASRSTYNSPLHF
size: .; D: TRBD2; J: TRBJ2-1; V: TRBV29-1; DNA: TGCAGCGTTGAACGCGGGAGCTCCTACAATGAGCAGTTCTTC; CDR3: CSVERGSSYNEQFF
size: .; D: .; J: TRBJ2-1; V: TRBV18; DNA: TGTGCCAGCTCACCACAGGGTGGGAGTGGTAATGAGCAGTTCTTC; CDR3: CASSPQGGSGNEQFF
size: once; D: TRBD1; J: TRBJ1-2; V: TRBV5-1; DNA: TGCGCCAGCAGCCACGGGACAGATACTTATGGCTACACCTTC; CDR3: CASSHGTDTYGYTF
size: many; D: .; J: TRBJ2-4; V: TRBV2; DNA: TGTGCCAGCAGTGACACCCCGACAGGAAAACGGGACATTCAGTACTTC; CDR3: CASSDTPTGKRDIQYF
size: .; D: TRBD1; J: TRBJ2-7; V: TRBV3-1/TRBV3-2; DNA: TGTGCCAGCGCCCCACAGGGGGGAAGCTACGAGCAGTACTTC; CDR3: CASAPQGGSYEQYF
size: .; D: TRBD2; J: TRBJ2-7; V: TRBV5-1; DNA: TGCGCCAGCAGCCCGGGGGGGGCGCAGTACTTC; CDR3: CASSPGGAQYF